Reported below is one TCR beta chain. The data are from a study of blood T cell repertoires in COVID-19. Assay: immunoSEQ multiplex PCR; the TCRdb copy retains only in-frame clones and omits some. The sample shows under 150,000 clones, over 80% of them seen only once. This CDR3 spans 14 amino acids. The germline V and J ends were trimmed by 7 bases and 5 bases, with 15 bases remaining between them. CDR1 and CDR2 from the germline V gene are LNHDA and SQIVND (reference sequence). V is TRBV19 and J is TRBJ2-1; TRBD1 might be the D (6 bases). The TCR sequence derives from a man in his forties or fifties with active or convalescent COVID-19. Material: peripheral blood. This chain's CDR3 is CASNFLQGNNEQFF. The DNA for the CDR3 is TGTGCCAGTAACTTTCTACAGGGAAACAATGAGCAGTTCTTC.